This passage covers 27 T cell receptor beta chains from one sample sequenced in a study of T cell repertoires in cytomegalovirus infection. TCRdb ran MiXCR on the reads and lists one entry per CDR3 protein. The sample lists approximately 700,000 distinct CDR3 sequences, roughly 35% occurring once. Sequenced material: PBMCs. The receptors originated from a human donor in good health (CMV status not recorded). Some clones in this sample may be carry-over from other donors' samples.

On this clonotype: An end of the junction differs from the germline gene, which may be a read error. The chain combines TRBV14 with TRBJ2-7; D is ambiguous. The germline CDR1 and CDR2 sequences are SGHDN and FVKESK. The CDR3 spans 17 residues. This CDR3 is CARSPGELGTVRYEQYF. For the CDR3, the DNA is TGTGCCAGGAGCCCAGGCGAGTTGGGAACAGTCCGTTACGAGCAGTACTTC.

This clonotype has only one observation. The junction differs from germline at one of its ends, possibly a read error. This chain uses TRBV7-2 with TRBJ2-2, with 9 positions matching TRBD2. This CDR3 spans 14 amino acids. Germline V gene data show CDR1 as SGHTA and CDR2 as FQGNSA. The CDR3 coding sequence is TGTGCCTGCAGCGTTGGGACTAGCCGAGGGGAGCTGTTTTTT. As protein: CACSVGTSRGELFF.

The chain couples TRBV7-3 to TRBJ1-3, with unresolved D. Trimming pared 5 bases from V and 2 bases from J, leaving 13 bases between. This CDR3 is 15 amino acids long. Germline CDR1 is SGHTA and CDR2 is FQGTGA. The CDR3 spells CASSRAGGTGNTIYF. CDR3 sequence (DNA): TGTGCCAGCAGCCGCGCGGGAGGGACTGGAAACACCATATATTTT.

This clonotype has just a few counts. V usage is TRBV2 and J usage is TRBJ2-4; 9 nucleotides match TRBD1. Germline CDR1 and CDR2: SNHLY and FYNNEI. CDR3 length: 15 residues. V dropped 6 bases and J dropped 4; count of bases not matched to a gene: 7. The CDR3, as DNA: TGTGCCAGCAGCGATATTGGACAGGGGAAAAACATTCAGTACTTC. Protein product: CASSDIGQGKNIQYF.

In the case of this clonotype: With a much larger clone just one base away, this may be a read error. The rearrangement uses TRBV7-2 and TRBJ2-3; D not resolved. V lost 7 bases and J 1 base, leaving 12 bases between the germline ends. Germline V gene sequence: CDR1 SGHTA, CDR2 FQGNSA. The CDR3 runs to 14 residues. DNA for the CDR3: TGTGCCAGCATCTCCGTGGCGGGCACAGATACGCAGTATTTT. Its protein is CASISVAGTDTQYF.

The chain recombines TRBV18 with TRBJ2-2; D not certain. V lost 2 bases and J lost 2, with 12 bases in between. This CDR3 is built from 16 residues. Germline V lookup: CDR1 KGHSH, CDR2 LQKENI. CDR3 loop: CASSPTGHSNTGELFF. The DNA of the CDR3 is TGTGCCAGCTCACCAACGGGTCATTCCAACACCGGGGAGCTGTTTTTT.

The V and J genes are TRBV12-3 or TRBV12-4 and TRBJ1-1; D is perhaps TRBD1 (5 bases). V dropped 3 bases and J dropped 5 bases, with 13 bases sitting between them. This CDR3 comprises 14 residues. In DNA form, the CDR3 reads TGTGCCAGCAGTTTCGTGGCCGAGGGGACTGAAGCTTTCTTT. Its translation: CASSFVAEGTEAFF.

The table lists this clonotype with a count of one. The chain is built from TRBV6-1 and TRBJ1-1; 7 bases fit TRBD1. This CDR3 is built from 16 residues. The ends lost 5 bases at V and 0 bases at J; junction bases unmatched: 9. Germline CDR1 MNHNS, CDR2 SASEGT. The CDR3 loop is CASSFYRGVMNTEAFF. The CDR3 nucleotides read TGTGCCAGCAGTTTTTACAGGGGAGTTATGAACACTGAAGCTTTCTTT.

This clonotype was detected a few times. J is TRBJ2-1 and V is TRBV12-3 or TRBV12-4; D remains unclear. The length of the CDR3 is 15 residues. The ends were cut back, 0 bases at V and 6 bases at J, with 12 bases in the middle. The CDR3 DNA follows: TGTGCCAGCAGTTTAGCCCAACCAGGAGTCAATGAGCAGTTCTTC. It translates to CASSLAQPGVNEQFF.

This clonotype showed up just a few times. This chain uses TRBV5-4 with TRBJ2-1, with D unresolved. CDR1 is SGHNT and CDR2 is YYREEE in the germline V gene (reference sequence). Trimming pared 0 bases from V and 9 bases from J, leaving 13 bases between. The length of the CDR3 is 14 residues. CDR3 in amino acids: CASSLAISGLEQFF. The CDR3 region has the DNA TGTGCCAGCAGCTTGGCCATCTCAGGCCTTGAGCAGTTCTTC. Filled out from reference TRBV5-4 and TRBJ2-1, the complete variable domain reads ETGVTQSPTHLIKTRGQQVTLRCSSQSGHNTVSWYQQALGQGPQFIFQYYREEENGRGNFPPRFSGLQFPNYSSELNVNALELDDSALYLCASSLAISGLEQFFGPGTRLTVL.

The chain links TRBV5-6 to TRBJ1-4; D remains ambiguous. This CDR3 is built from 13 residues. Between the trimmed V and J ends, which lost 0 bases and 4 bases, there was a span of 4 bases. Germline V gene lookup returns CDR1 SGHDT and CDR2 YYEEEE. CDR3 sequence reads: CASSLDSNEKLFF. CDR3 sequence (DNA): TGTGCCAGCAGCTTGGACAGTAATGAAAAACTGTTTTTT.

The genes are TRBV6-1 and TRBJ1-5; 7 positions match TRBD1. With V trimmed by 5 bases and J by 5 bases, 6 bases remained unmatched. The CDR3 runs 14 residues. Germline V gene data show CDR1 as MNHNS and CDR2 as SASEGT. CDR3 amino acids: CASSNRQGYQPQHF. For the CDR3, the DNA is TGTGCCAGCAGTAACAGACAGGGATATCAGCCCCAGCATTTT.

The sample holds a few counts of this clonotype. The chain uses TRBV19 and TRBJ2-6; the D is unclear. This CDR3 has 15 residues. Germline lookup yields CDR1 LNHDA and CDR2 SQIVND (reference sequence). The ends were cut back, 5 bases at V and 2 bases at J, with 10 bases in the middle. CDR3 bases: TGTGCCAGTAGTCGACCAGAGACTGGGGCCAACGTCCTGACTTTC. It codes for CASSRPETGANVLTF.

The chain combines TRBV7-9 with TRBJ2-2; D is unresolved. The ends were cut back, 10 bases at V and 4 bases at J, with 13 bases in the middle. CDR3 size: 13 residues. Germline values: CDR1 SEHNR, CDR2 FQNEAQ (reference sequence). Here the CDR3 reads CATPPTATGELFF. DNA for the CDR3: TGTGCCACCCCGCCCACGGCCACCGGGGAGCTGTTTTTT. Full variable domain (outside the CDR3, taken from reference TRBV7-9 and TRBJ2-2): DTGVSQNPRHKITKRGQNVTFRCDPISEHNRLYWYRQTLGQGPEFLTYFQNEAQLEKSRLLSDRFSAERPKGSFSTLEIQRTEQGDSAMYLCATPPTATGELFFGEGSRLTVL.

This clonotype has just one count. The genes are TRBV6-6 and TRBJ1-1; maybe TRBD1 (6 bases). V was shortened by 6 bases and J by 7 bases, with 27 bases between the two germline ends. CDR3 length: 17 amino acids. CDR1 is MNHNY, CDR2 SVGAGI, per germline (reference sequence). The CDR3 coding sequence is TGTGCCAGCAGCACTACTTCAGTCCGGGACACCGGATTTGAAGCTTTCTTT. Translation gives CASSTTSVRDTGFEAFF.

A note on this clonotype: The junction differs from germline at one of its ends, possibly a read error. The rearrangement uses TRBV7-2 and TRBJ1-1, with D maybe TRBD1 (5 bases). Germline V gene lookup returns CDR1 SGHTA and CDR2 FQGNSA. The CDR3 is made up of 16 amino acids. The CDR3 coding sequence is TGTGCCAGCCGCTTAGTTTCGTTTGGGGCATTCACTGAAGCTTTCTTT. This encodes CASRLVSFGAFTEAFF.

This clonotype has a handful of counts. The CDR3 sequence is CASSPRTDTGGNTEAFF. CDR3 bases: TGTGCCAGCAGCCCGCGGACCGATACAGGGGGGAACACTGAAGCTTTCTTT. The V gene is TRBV5-5, the J gene TRBJ1-1; 8 nucleotides align to TRBD1. After removal of 4 bases from V and 1 base from J, the junction contained 12 bases not matched to a gene. The CDR3 is made up of 17 amino acids. CDR1 is SGHKS, CDR2 YYEKEE, per germline (reference sequence).

This rearrangement joins TRBV7-9 to TRBJ2-5; 7 bases are shared with TRBD1. With V trimmed by 2 bases and J by 0 bases, 6 bases remained unmatched. The CDR3 spans 16 residues. Germline V gene sequence: CDR1 SEHNR, CDR2 FQNEAQ (reference sequence). Written as DNA, the CDR3 is TGTGCCAGCAGCTTACGGTCAGGGGGTTACCAAGAGACCCAGTACTTC. This gives the protein CASSLRSGGYQETQYF.

The rearrangement links TRBV7-6 to TRBJ2-2; 10 bases line up with TRBD1. This CDR3 contains 18 residues. Germline CDR1 reads SGHVS; CDR2 reads FNYEAQ. J gave up 4 bases and V 2 bases, and 10 bases lay outside the gene matches. This CDR3 is CASSLPPRGTGVTGELFF. CDR3 bases: TGTGCCAGCAGCTTACCCCCCCGAGGGACAGGGGTCACCGGGGAGCTGTTTTTT.

The chain combines TRBV20-1 with TRBJ2-5, with 11 bases lining up with TRBD2. The CDR3 is 16 amino acids. V was clipped by 6 bases and J by 0 bases; unmatched bases: 9. Germline-derived CDR1 and CDR2 are DFQATT and SNEGSKA (reference sequence). The CDR3: CSAQYWGLADQETQYF. The CDR3 DNA reads TGCAGTGCCCAATACTGGGGACTAGCGGACCAAGAGACCCAGTACTTC.

This clonotype was observed at least ten times. The CDR3 sequence is CASSLVLGRLYEQYF. For the CDR3, the DNA is TGTGCCAGCAGCTTAGTTTTAGGTCGACTATACGAGCAGTACTTC. The chain recombines TRBV7-2 with TRBJ2-7; D might be TRBD2 (5 bases). This CDR3 has 15 residues. With 1 base removed from V and 4 bases from J, the gap between germline ends came to 14 bases. Germline assignment: CDR1 SGHTA and CDR2 FQGNSA.

The rearrangement links TRBV10-3 to TRBJ2-5, with a weak D call TRBD2 (5 bases). CDR1 is ENHRY, CDR2 SYGVKD, per germline. The length of the CDR3 is 14 residues. V lost 3 bases and J 3 bases, leaving 11 bases between the germline ends. CDR3 in amino acids: CAISDPGIEETQYF. In nucleotides, the CDR3 is TGTGCCATCAGTGATCCGGGAATAGAAGAGACCCAGTACTTC.

This clonotype was observed at least ten times. The chain recombines TRBV7-2 with TRBJ2-1; 8 bases agree with TRBD1. CDR3 length equals 19 residues. Germline trimming cut 5 bases from V and 8 bases from J; bases unmatched to any gene: 23. The germline V gene encodes CDR1 SGHTA and CDR2 FQGNSA. In nucleotides, the CDR3 is TGTGCCAGCAGCCCGTGGGGTTCAGTCCGGGACAGGTCCGTAGATGAGCAGTTCTTC. Its translation is CASSPWGSVRDRSVDEQFF.

The chain joins TRBV28 to TRBJ1-1; 10 bases align to TRBD1. J lost 8 bases, V lost 8 bases, and 8 bases had no gene match. This CDR3 has 13 amino acids. The germline V gene encodes CDR1 MDHEN and CDR2 SYDVKM. The CDR3 region has the DNA TGTGCCAGCGGACAGGGGGTTCTATTAGAAGCTTTCTTT. Translating gives CASGQGVLLEAFF.

The gene calls are TRBV6-5 and TRBJ2-5, with D hard to call. The CDR3 runs 14 residues. CDR1 is MNHEY and CDR2 is SVGAGI in the germline V gene. V was pared by 5 bases and J by 5 bases, with 15 bases between. The CDR3, as DNA: TGTGCCAGCAGTAAAAGGTCCAGCAGGGAGACCCAGTACTTC. It yields the protein CASSKRSSRETQYF.

This clonotype was found a few times. The CDR3 spells CASSSPGQGSYGYTF. CDR3 nucleotides: TGTGCCAGCAGTTCCCCGGGACAGGGCAGCTATGGCTACACCTTC. This chain joins TRBV27 and TRBJ1-2; 9 nucleotides agree with TRBD1. The CDR3 has 15 amino acids. The junction had 7 bases not matched to a gene; V was cut back by 4 bases and J by 4 bases. Germline CDR1 is MNHEY and CDR2 is SMNVEV (reference sequence).

The chain uses TRBV30 and TRBJ1-1, with D hard to call. Germline V CDR1 and CDR2: GTSNPN, SVGIG (reference sequence). The CDR3 has 13 amino acids. V gave up 0 bases and J gave up 4 bases, with 9 bases separating them. The DNA of the CDR3 is TGTGCCTGGAGTGTAGGTCGGGGCACTGAAGCTTTCTTT. It specifies CAWSVGRGTEAFF.